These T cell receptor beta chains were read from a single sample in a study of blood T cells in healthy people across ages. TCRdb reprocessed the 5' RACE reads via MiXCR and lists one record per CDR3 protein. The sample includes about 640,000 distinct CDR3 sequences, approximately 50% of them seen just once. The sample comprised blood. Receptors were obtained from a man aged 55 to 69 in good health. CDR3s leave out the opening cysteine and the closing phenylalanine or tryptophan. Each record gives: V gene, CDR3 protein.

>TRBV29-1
SVGLRQRNYGYT
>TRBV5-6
ASSSTGGEQTQY
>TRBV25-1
ASSESGSQETQY
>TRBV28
ASRQTHNEQF
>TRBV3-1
ASSQRGGGARNEQF
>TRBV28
ASTEPSTQETQY
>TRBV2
ASREETQY
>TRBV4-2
ASSRDRDSYEQY
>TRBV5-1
ASSRGLAEETQY
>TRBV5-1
ASSFKSLRAETSTDTQY
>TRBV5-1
ASSLGQAAYEQY
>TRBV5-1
ASRRGASSYNEQF
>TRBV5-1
ASSHRPHTAAMGIMNTEAF
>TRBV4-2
ASSQDSFGGPTGELF
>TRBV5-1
ASSPMRGSVYNEQF
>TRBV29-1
SVVAPSFGNTEAF
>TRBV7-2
ASSLGGGMGEQY
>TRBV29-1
SVAPWDTYNEQF
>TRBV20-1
SARALGEGRGNQPQH
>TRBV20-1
SALLGLAGGSLVTDTQY
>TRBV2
ASNDRGYSNQPQH
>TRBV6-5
ASSSVGGAPTGELF
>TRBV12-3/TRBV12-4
ASSRTLSYEQY
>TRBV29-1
SVQGENQPQH
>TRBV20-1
SARVRASGGYNEQF
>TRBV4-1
ASSLRQGGEETQY
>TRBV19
ASSTRRNSPLH
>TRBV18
ASSPQELYEQY
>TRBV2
ASSEVGGSGTQY
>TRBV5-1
ASSVAGGSSPSQETQY
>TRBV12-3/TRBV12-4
ASNPRASTDTQY
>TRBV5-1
ASSLRGHTEAF
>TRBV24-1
ATSDGTGTSGGYEQY
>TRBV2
ASSAGEDQETQY
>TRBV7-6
ASSSPSGGNEKLF
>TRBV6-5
ASSDRRGTDTQY
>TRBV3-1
ASSVRGSPSSDYGYT
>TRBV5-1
ASSFESSYNEQY
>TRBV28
ASSSQRGPYNEQF
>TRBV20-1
SARNRVRFYEQY
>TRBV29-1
SVDKSGLYNEQF
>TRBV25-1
ASSEFTSGTDTQY
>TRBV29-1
SVPSRDSVRYGYT
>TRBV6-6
ASSYSGRGSGDTQY
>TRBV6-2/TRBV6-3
ASSPLAGRTYEQY
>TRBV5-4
ASSPGPAGGPYEQY
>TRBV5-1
ASSLPGTGGNEQF
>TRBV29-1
SVAALIGSLSTDTQY
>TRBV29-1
SARIDSAPEAF
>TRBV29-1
SVAAGQASSGGTDTQY
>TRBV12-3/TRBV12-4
ASSLSDRANTEAF
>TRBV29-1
SVDQDGYT
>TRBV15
ATSRKRTGRQETQY
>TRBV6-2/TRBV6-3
ASSPLAGGFNEQF
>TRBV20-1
SVAGGGGANVLT
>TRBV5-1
ASSLIGGTYNEQF
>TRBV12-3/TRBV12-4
ASSISPGNPWETQY
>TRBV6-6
ASSSQAETQY